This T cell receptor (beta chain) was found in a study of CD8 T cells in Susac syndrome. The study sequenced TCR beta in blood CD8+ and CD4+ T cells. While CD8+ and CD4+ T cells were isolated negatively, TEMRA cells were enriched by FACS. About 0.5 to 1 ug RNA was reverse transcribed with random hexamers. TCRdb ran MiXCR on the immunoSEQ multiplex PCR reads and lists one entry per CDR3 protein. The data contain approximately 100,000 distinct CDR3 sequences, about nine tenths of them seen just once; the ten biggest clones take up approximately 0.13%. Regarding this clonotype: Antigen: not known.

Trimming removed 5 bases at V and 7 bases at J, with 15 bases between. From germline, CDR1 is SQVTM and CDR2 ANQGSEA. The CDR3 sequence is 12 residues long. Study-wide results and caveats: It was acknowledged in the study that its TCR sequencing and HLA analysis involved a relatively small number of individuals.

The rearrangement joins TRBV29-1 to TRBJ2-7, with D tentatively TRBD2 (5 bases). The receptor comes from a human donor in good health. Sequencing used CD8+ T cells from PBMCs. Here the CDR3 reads CSVHEGTGEQYF. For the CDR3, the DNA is TGCAGCGTTCACGAGGGAACGGGGGAGCAGTACTTC.